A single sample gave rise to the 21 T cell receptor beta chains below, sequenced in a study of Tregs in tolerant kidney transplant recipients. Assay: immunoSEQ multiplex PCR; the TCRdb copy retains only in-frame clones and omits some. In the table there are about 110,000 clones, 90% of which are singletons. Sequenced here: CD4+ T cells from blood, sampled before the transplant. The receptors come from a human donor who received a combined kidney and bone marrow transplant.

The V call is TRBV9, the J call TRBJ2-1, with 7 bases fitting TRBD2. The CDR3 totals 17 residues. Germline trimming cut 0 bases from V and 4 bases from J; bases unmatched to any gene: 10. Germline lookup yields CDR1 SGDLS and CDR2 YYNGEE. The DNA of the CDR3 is TGTGCCAGCAGCGTAGGGCCCCTAGCGGACTCGTACAATGAGCAGTTCTTC. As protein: CASSVGPLADSYNEQFF.

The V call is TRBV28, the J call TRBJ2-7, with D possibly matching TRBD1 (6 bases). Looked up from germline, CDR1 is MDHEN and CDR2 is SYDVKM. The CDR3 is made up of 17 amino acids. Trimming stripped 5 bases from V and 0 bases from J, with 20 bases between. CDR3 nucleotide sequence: TGTGCCAGCAGTCCTGGGGGCTGGGACACAACCTCCTACGAGCAGTACTTC. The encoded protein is CASSPGGWDTTSYEQYF.

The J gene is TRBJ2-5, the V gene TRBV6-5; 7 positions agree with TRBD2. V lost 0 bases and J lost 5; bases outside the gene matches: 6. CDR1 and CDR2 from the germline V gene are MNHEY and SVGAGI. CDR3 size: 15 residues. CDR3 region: CASSYSGGGRETQYF. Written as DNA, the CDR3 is TGTGCCAGCAGTTACTCGGGGGGGGGTAGGGAGACCCAGTACTTC.

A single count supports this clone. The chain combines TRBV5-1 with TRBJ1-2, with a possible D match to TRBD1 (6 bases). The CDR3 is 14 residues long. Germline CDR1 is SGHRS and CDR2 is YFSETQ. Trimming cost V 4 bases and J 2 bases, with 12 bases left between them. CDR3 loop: CASSRDTINYGYTF. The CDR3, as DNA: TGCGCCAGCAGCCGGGACACCATAAACTATGGCTACACCTTC.

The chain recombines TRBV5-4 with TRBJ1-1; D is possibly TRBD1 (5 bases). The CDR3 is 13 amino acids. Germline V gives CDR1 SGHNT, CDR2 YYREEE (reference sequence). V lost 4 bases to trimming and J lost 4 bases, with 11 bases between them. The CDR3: CASSQGLATEAFF. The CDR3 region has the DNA TGTGCCAGCAGCCAGGGATTAGCCACTGAAGCTTTCTTT.

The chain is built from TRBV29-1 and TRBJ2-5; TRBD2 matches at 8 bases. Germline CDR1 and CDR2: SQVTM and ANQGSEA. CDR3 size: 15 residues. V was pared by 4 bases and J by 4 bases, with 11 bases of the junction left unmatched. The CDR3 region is CSVGGERGRGETQYF. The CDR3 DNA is TGCAGCGTTGGGGGCGAGCGGGGGAGGGGAGAGACCCAGTACTTC. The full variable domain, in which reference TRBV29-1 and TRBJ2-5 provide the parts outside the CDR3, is SAVISQKPSRDICQRGTSLTIQCQVDSQVTMMFWYRQQPGQSLTLIATANQGSEATYESGFVIDKFPISRPNLTFSTLTVSNMSPEDSSIYLCSVGGERGRGETQYFGPGTRLLVL.

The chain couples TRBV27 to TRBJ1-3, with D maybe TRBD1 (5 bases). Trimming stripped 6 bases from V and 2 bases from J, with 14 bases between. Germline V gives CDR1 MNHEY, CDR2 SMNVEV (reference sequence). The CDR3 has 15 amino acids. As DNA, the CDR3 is TGTGCCAGCAGAACTGCGGGGCTTGCTGGAAACACCATATATTTT. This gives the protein CASRTAGLAGNTIYF.

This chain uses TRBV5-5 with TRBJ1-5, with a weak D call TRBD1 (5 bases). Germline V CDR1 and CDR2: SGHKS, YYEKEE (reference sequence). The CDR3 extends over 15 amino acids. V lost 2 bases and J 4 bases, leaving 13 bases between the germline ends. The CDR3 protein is CASSFSLGTNQPQHF. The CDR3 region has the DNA TGTGCCAGCAGCTTCTCCTTGGGGACTAATCAGCCCCAGCATTTT.

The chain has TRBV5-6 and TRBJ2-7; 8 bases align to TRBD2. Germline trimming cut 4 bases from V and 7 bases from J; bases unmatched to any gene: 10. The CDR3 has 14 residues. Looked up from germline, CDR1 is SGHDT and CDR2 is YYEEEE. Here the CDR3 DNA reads TGTGCCAGCAGCCGAAGGGACGGCGGGGGGGAGCAGTACTTC. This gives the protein CASSRRDGGGEQYF.

The DNA for the CDR3 is TGTGCCAGCCGGGGGGTCGGCCTTCAGGCCGAGACCCAGTACTTC. It translates to CASRGVGLQAETQYF. The V and J genes are TRBV27 and TRBJ2-5, with TRBD2 matching over 7 bases. CDR3 length equals 15 residues. Germline CDR1 MNHEY, CDR2 SMNVEV (reference sequence). Germline trimming cut 8 bases from V and 5 bases from J; bases unmatched to any gene: 14.

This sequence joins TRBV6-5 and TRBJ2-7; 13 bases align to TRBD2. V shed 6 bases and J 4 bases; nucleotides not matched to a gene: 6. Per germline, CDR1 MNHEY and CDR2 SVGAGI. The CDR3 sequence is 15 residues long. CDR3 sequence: CASRELAGGVYEQYF. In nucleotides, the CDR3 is TGTGCCAGCAGGGAACTAGCGGGAGGGGTGTACGAGCAGTACTTC.

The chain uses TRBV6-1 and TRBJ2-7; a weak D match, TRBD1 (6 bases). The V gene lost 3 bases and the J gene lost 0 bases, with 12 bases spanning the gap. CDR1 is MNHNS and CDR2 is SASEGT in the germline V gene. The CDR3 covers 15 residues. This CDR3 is CASSDRQVPSYEQYF. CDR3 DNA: TGTGCCAGCAGTGACAGACAGGTCCCCTCCTACGAGCAGTACTTC.

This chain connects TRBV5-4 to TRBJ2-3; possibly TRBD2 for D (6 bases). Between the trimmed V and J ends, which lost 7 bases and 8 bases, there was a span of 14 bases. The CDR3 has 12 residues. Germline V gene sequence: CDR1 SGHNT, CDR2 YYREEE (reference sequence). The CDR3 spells CASSLGGGTQYF. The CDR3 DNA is TGTGCCAGCTCCTTGGGGGGAGGTACGCAGTATTTT.

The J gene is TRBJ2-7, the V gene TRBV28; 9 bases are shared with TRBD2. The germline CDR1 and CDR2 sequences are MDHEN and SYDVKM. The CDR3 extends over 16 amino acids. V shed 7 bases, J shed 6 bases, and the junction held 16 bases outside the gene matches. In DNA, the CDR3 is TGTGCCAGCAAGGGTGAGAGTCTAGCGGGATTCGCCGAGCAGTACTTC. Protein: CASKGESLAGFAEQYF.

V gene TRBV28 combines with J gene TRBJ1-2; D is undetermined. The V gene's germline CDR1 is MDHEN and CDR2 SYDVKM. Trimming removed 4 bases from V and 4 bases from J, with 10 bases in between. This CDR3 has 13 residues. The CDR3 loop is CASSSLRGYGYTF. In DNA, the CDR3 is TGTGCCAGCAGTTCCCTTCGGGGCTATGGCTACACCTTC.

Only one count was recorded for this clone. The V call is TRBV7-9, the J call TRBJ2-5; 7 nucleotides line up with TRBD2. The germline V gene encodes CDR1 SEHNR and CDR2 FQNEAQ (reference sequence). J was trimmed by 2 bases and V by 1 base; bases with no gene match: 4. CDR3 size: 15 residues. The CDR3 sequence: CASSLGAGIQETQYF. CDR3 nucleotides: TGTGCCAGCAGCTTAGGAGCGGGGATTCAAGAGACCCAGTACTTC.

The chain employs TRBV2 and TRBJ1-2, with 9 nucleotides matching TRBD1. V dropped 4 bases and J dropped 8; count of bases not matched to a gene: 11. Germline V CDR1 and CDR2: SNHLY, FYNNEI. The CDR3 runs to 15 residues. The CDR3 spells CASSVIPGQGGGYTF. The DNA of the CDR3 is TGTGCCAGCAGTGTCATTCCGGGACAGGGAGGCGGCTACACCTTC.

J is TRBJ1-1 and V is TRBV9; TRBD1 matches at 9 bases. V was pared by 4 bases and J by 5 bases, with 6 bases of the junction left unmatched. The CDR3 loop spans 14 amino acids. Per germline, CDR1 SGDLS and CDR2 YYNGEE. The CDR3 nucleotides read TGTGCCAGCAGCCCACAGGGGGCGTGGACTGAAGCTTTCTTT. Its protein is CASSPQGAWTEAFF.

This CDR3 is CASSLRGSSGNTIYF. The CDR3 DNA is TGTGCCAGCAGTTTAAGGGGGAGCTCTGGAAACACCATATATTTT. The chain recombines TRBV28 with TRBJ1-3, with D maybe TRBD1 (6 bases). The ends were cut back, 2 bases at V and 0 bases at J, with 8 bases in the middle. Germline V lookup: CDR1 MDHEN, CDR2 SYDVKM. This CDR3 has 15 amino acids.

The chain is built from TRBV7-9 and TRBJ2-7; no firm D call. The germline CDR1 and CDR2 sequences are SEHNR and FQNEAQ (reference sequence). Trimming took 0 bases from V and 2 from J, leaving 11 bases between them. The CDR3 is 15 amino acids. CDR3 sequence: CASSLALRSTYEQYF. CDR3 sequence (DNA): TGTGCCAGCAGCTTAGCGCTCAGGTCCACCTACGAGCAGTACTTC. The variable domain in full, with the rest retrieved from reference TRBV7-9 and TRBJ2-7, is DTGVSQNPRHKITKRGQNVTFRCDPISEHNRLYWYRQTLGQGPEFLTYFQNEAQLEKSRLLSDRFSAERPKGSFSTLEIQRTEQGDSAMYLCASSLALRSTYEQYFGPGTRLTVT.

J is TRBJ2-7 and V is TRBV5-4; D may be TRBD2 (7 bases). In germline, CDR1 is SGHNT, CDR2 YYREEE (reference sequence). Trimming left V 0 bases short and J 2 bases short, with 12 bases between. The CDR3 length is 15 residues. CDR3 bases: TGTGCCAGCAGCTTGGTAGGGGGGGGCCCCTACGAGCAGTACTTC. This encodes CASSLVGGGPYEQYF.